A selection of T cell receptor beta chains follows, all from one sample in a study of PD-L1 blockade in urothelial cancer. Measured with immunoSEQ multiplex PCR; TCRdb has only the in-frame clones, and not every one. Found here are approximately 51,000 clones, 70% to 90% of them singletons; the top ten hold 16%. Sample: PBMCs, taken around atezolizumab (anti-PD-L1) treatment. These TCRs come from a man between 60 and 75 years old with urothelial cancer. Both conserved end residues are trimmed from each CDR3.

>TRBJ1-2|TRBV7-9
ASSLGGTGDGGYT
>TRBJ2-5|TRBV6-6
ASSHVRGETQY
>TRBJ1-1|TRBV18
ASSPGQGAMNTEAF
>TRBJ2-5|TRBV4-1
ASSQEIQASGRETQY
>TRBJ2-3|TRBV5-1
ASSRSGGGTDTQY
>TRBJ2-7|TRBV11-1
ASSAGLAGAYEQY
>TRBJ1-5|TRBV12-5
ASGLVLEGRFGNQPQH
>TRBJ2-7|TRBV6-1
ASSDRGLFHEQY
>TRBJ2-5|TRBV7-3
ASSPDRVETQY
>TRBJ2-7|TRBV7-9
ASSPGQWVYEQY
>TRBJ2-5|TRBV7-9
ASSRHQGARAQTQY
>TRBJ1-5|TRBV2
ASSEQRNQPQH
>TRBJ2-3|TRBV6-1
ASAGGADTQY
>TRBJ1-2|TRBV18
ASSPSVSGNYGYT
>TRBJ2-3|TRBV28
ASPDASGTVRPRYDTQY
>TRBJ2-7|TRBV14
ASSLSDEQY
>TRBJ2-5|TRBV11-3
ASSPRRGQETQY
>TRBJ2-1|TRBV27
ASSLRPLRADSQTNEQF
>TRBJ2-1|TRBV4-3
ASSQVMTALQF
>TRBJ1-5|TRBV27
ASSFGVWQPQH
>TRBJ2-2|TRBV6-5
ASRGLTKNTGELF
>TRBJ1-5|TRBV7-8
ASSVGQGGGYSNQPQH
>TRBJ2-5|TRBV10-1
ASSESPDQETQY
>TRBJ2-7|TRBV28
ASSLDRGFSYEQY
>TRBJ1-1|TRBV20-1
SVPMNTEAF
>TRBJ2-5|TRBV4-1
ASSQEQGAETQY
>TRBJ1-4|TRBV5-1
ASSFQGNNEKLF
>TRBJ1-2|TRBV5-4
ASSLKTTQDT
>TRBJ2-5|TRBV29-1
SVDPSGVRETQY
>TRBJ2-5|TRBV11-1
ASSLALGQIQETQY
>TRBJ1-5|TRBV2
ASSETGYQPQH
>TRBJ2-2|TRBV2
ASSLGGGFTGELF
>TRBJ2-7|TRBV29-1
SVSRGLAYEQY
>TRBJ2-7|TRBV7-2
ASSTASGSSYEQY
>TRBJ2-5|TRBV28
ASSPGSSGWETQY
>TRBJ2-5|TRBV30
AWSVQGRRRRETQY
>TRBJ1-4|TRBV5-6
ASSLRGTTNEKLF
>TRBJ2-3|TRBV11-3
ASSLGQDSDTQY
>TRBJ2-7|TRBV10-3
ASRAGGTTYEQY
>TRBJ2-7|TRBV28
ASSEGARYEQY
>TRBJ2-7|TRBV14
ASSRGLLYEQY
>TRBJ1-4|TRBV6-5
ASSYWAGFEKLF
>TRBJ2-3|TRBV19
ASSPHRADRAGTDTQY
>TRBJ1-4|TRBV19
ASTEGALHRGLRSEKLF
>TRBJ1-5|TRBV6-6
ASSYTAGGPQPQH
>TRBJ1-4|TRBV30
AWSDDLMGGEKLF
>TRBJ1-5|TRBV6-1
ASSEALTGVNQPQH
>TRBJ2-5|TRBV7-7
ASSQVTGVGETQY
>TRBJ2-7|TRBV7-2
ASSFPPLYEQY
>TRBJ2-1|TRBV29-1
SVVGTNYNEQF
>TRBJ1-3|TRBV10-2
ASSRGMDGNTIY
>TRBJ2-5|TRBV7-7
ASSLGGWQETQY
>TRBJ1-6|TRBV7-8
ASSSQGVNSPLH
>TRBJ1-2|TRBV15
ATSRDLGGLIDGYT
>TRBJ2-3|TRBV5-1
ASSLVRDMRTDTQY
>TRBJ1-1|TRBV6-5
ASSYSGEEAF
>TRBJ2-2|TRBV10-3
AISEFGTGGTGELF
>TRBJ2-7|TRBV9
ASSVADSYEQY
>TRBJ1-3|TRBV27
ASSKGNSGNTIY